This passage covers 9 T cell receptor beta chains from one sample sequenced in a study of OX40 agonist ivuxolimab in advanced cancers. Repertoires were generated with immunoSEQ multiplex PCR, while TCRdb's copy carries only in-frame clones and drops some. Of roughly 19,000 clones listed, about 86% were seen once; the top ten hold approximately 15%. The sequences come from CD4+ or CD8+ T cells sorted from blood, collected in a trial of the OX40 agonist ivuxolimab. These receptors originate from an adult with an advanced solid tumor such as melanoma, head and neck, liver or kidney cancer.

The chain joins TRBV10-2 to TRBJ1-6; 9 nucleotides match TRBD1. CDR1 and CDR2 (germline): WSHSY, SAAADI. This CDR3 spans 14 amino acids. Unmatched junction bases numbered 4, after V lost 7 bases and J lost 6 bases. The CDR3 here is CASTRDRVNSPLHF. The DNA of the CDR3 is TGCGCCAGCACCAGGGACAGGGTTAATTCACCCCTCCACTTT.

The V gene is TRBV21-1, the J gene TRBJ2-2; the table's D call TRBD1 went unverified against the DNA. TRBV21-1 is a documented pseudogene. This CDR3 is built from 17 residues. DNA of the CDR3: TGTGCCAGCAGCAAAGGTTTGCCAGGGGAGAGCACCGGGGAGCTGTTTTTT. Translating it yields CASSKGLPGESTGELFF.

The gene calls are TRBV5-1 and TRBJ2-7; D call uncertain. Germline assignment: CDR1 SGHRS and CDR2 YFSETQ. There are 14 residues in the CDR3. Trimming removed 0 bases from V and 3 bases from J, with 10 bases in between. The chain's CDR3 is CASSLGGSVYEQYF. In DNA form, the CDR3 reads TGCGCCAGCAGCTTGGGTGGTTCCGTCTACGAGCAGTACTTC.

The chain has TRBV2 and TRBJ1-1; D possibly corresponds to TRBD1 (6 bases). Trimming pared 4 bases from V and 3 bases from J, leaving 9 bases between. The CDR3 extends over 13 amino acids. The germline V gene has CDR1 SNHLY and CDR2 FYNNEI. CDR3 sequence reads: CASSGQGYTEAFF. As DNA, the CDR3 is TGTGCCAGCAGTGGCCAGGGGTACACTGAAGCTTTCTTT.

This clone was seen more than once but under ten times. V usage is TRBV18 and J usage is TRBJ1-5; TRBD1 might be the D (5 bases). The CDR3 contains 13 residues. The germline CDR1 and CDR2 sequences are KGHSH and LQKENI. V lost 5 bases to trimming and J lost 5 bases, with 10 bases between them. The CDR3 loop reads CASSTGPYQPQHF. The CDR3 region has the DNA TGTGCCAGCTCAACGGGACCTTATCAGCCCCAGCATTTT.

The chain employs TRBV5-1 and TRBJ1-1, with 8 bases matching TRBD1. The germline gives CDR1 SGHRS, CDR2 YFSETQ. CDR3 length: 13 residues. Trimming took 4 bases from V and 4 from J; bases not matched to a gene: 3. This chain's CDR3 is CASSIGQGTEAFF. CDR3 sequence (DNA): TGCGCCAGCAGCATAGGACAGGGCACTGAAGCTTTCTTT.

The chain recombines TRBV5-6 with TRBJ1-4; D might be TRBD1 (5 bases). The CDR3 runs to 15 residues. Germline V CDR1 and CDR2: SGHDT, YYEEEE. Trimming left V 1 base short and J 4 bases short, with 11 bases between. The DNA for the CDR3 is TGTGCCAGCAGCTTGAGGGCAGGGCATAATGAAAAACTGTTTTTT. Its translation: CASSLRAGHNEKLFF. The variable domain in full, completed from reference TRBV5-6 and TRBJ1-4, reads DAGVTQSPTHLIKTRGQQVTLRCSPKSGHDTVSWYQQALGQGPQFIFQYYEEEERQRGNFPDRFSGHQFPNYSSELNVNALLLGDSALYLCASSLRAGHNEKLFFGSGTQLSVL.

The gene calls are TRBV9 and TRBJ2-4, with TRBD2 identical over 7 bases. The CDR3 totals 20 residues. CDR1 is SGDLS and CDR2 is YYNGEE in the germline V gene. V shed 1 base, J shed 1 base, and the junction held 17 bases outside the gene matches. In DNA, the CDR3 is TGTGCCAGCAGCGTAAACCCGTCAACGGGAGGAGATTTGGCCAAAAACATTCAGTACTTC. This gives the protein CASSVNPSTGGDLAKNIQYF.

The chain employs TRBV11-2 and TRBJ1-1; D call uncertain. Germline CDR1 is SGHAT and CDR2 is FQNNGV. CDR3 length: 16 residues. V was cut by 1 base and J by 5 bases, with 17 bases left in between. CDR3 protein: CASSLAFGTRRTEAFF. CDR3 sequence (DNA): TGTGCCAGCAGCTTAGCCTTTGGAACACGTCGGACTGAAGCTTTCTTT.